This T cell receptor (beta chain) was retrieved from a study of blood T cells in healthy people across ages. Study overall: About one barcoded beta molecule per two T cells was captured by template switching.

Study-wide points: Naive CD4+ cell counts and diversity both ran higher in long-lived than in aged donors.

A remark on this clonotype: The antigen is undetermined.

A sample-barcoded 5' primer and a J-beta primer mix were used in a second PCR of roughly 7 to 12 cycles. Each CDR3 protein is one row after TCRdb ran MiXCR on the 5' RACE reads. Among about 680,000 distinct CDR3 sequences listed, 49% were seen once. Trimming took 6 bases from V and 7 from J, leaving 15 bases between them. CDR1 is MNHEY, CDR2 SMNVEV, per germline (reference sequence). The CDR3 length is 13 residues. This sequence originates from a woman aged 55-75 years in good health. The sample taken for sequencing was blood. V gene TRBV27 combines with J gene TRBJ1-2; maybe TRBD1 (6 bases). CDR3 region: CASRASGGGGYTF. DNA for the CDR3: TGTGCCAGCAGGGCCAGCGGGGGCGGTGGCTACACCTTC.